One sample yielded the 10 T cell receptor beta chains listed below, sequenced in a study of blood T cell repertoires in COVID-19 (dated by TCRdb to the early 2020s). The library came from the immunoSEQ multiplex PCR assay. The source is immuneACCESS, and TCRdb retained only in-frame sequences with V and J called. Part of the clones is not carried over; for the studies checked, unresolved V genes explain less than half of this, and the remainder is unexplained. Present in this sample are more than 75,000 clones, just over 85% of which were seen just once. About 4.4% of the sample is taken by the ten largest. Input material: peripheral blood. All receptors come from a woman of 80 years or more with acute or convalescent COVID-19.

This chain connects TRBV29-1 to TRBJ2-5; D perhaps matches TRBD2 (5 bases). This CDR3 spans 12 amino acids. CDR1 SQVTM and CDR2 ANQGSEA come from the germline V gene. V was clipped by 2 bases and J by 5 bases, with 9 bases between them. CDR3: CSVEIGVETQYF. The CDR3 DNA follows: TGCAGCGTTGAAATCGGGGTTGAGACCCAGTACTTC.

V usage is TRBV9 and J usage is TRBJ2-1; 10 nucleotides align to TRBD1. The V and J ends lost 2 bases and 6 bases, in that order; junction bases with no gene match: 8. CDR3 length equals 16 residues. Germline CDR1 is SGDLS and CDR2 is YYNGEE. The chain's CDR3 is CASSVSTGTGVNEQFF. In DNA, the CDR3 is TGTGCCAGCAGCGTTTCAACCGGGACAGGGGTCAATGAGCAGTTCTTC.

This sequence joins TRBV18 and TRBJ1-5; D remains ambiguous. Germline V gives CDR1 KGHSH, CDR2 LQKENI. CDR3 length: 13 amino acids. Trimming took 6 bases from V and 5 from J, leaving 11 bases between them. The DNA for the CDR3 is TGTGCCAGCTCGCTGGGAGTCGATCAGCCCCAGCATTTT. This sequence encodes CASSLGVDQPQHF.

This clone has more than one count but fewer than ten. This sequence joins TRBV5-1 and TRBJ1-4, with no clear D. The length of the CDR3 is 16 residues. V shed 4 bases and J shed 0 bases, with 13 bases lying between them. Germline lookup yields CDR1 SGHRS and CDR2 YFSETQ. CDR3 region: CASSSGTRATNEKLFF. The DNA of the CDR3 is TGCGCCAGCAGCAGTGGCACGCGGGCAACTAATGAAAAACTGTTTTTT.

The rearrangement links TRBV2 to TRBJ1-1; the D is unclear. V was clipped by 7 bases and J by 3 bases, with 6 bases between them. This CDR3 comprises 11 residues. From germline, CDR1 is SNHLY and CDR2 FYNNEI. In DNA, the CDR3 is TGTGCCAGCATGTCGGACACTGAAGCTTTCTTT. Protein product: CASMSDTEAFF.

The V gene is TRBV12-3 or TRBV12-4, the J gene TRBJ1-1; no clear D gene. This CDR3 is 12 amino acids long. Trimming left V 2 bases short and J 3 bases short, with 4 bases between. This CDR3 is CASSLRDTEAFF. The CDR3 DNA sequence: TGTGCCAGCAGTTTACGGGACACTGAAGCTTTCTTT.

V and J are TRBV14 and TRBJ2-3; possible D gene TRBD1, 7 bases. V was shortened by 4 bases and J by 2 bases, with 19 bases between the two germline ends. Germline values: CDR1 SGHDN, CDR2 FVKESK. The CDR3 has 17 amino acids. The CDR3 reads CASSLQGPGGPTDTQYF. For the CDR3, the DNA is TGTGCCAGCAGCCTTCAGGGACCAGGGGGGCCCACAGATACGCAGTATTTT.

V and J are TRBV29-1 and TRBJ2-1; 7 bases are shared with TRBD2. This CDR3 spans 14 amino acids. The J segment lost 7 bases and the V segment lost 4 bases, leaving 10 bases of the junction unmatched. Germline V gives CDR1 SQVTM, CDR2 ANQGSEA. For the CDR3, the DNA is TGCAGCGTTGCCCAGGGTTCCGGGGGGAATGAGCAGTTCTTC. Translation gives CSVAQGSGGNEQFF.

V is TRBV28 and J is TRBJ2-6, with D unresolved. The ends were cut back, 3 bases at V and 0 bases at J, with 6 bases in the middle. This CDR3 comprises 15 residues. The germline V gene encodes CDR1 MDHEN and CDR2 SYDVKM. CDR3 sequence reads: CASSFRPSGANVLTF. The DNA of the CDR3 is TGTGCCAGCAGTTTCAGGCCCTCTGGGGCCAACGTCCTGACTTTC.

This chain links TRBV7-2 with TRBJ2-5; 12 bases map to TRBD1. The CDR3 has 15 amino acids. Germline CDR1 reads SGHTA; CDR2 reads FQGNSA. The trim removed 4 bases at V and 5 bases at J, leaving 5 bases unmatched. The CDR3 loop reads CASSSGQGAGETQYF. The CDR3 DNA reads as TGTGCCAGCAGCTCGGGACAGGGGGCGGGGGAGACCCAGTACTTC.